These 7 T cell receptor beta chains came from one sample sequenced in a study of blood T cell repertoires in COVID-19. TCRdb's table, derived via immunoSEQ multiplex PCR, lists solely in-frame clones and lacks some. The table shows about 350,000 clones, with around 90% occurring only once. The sequencing input was peripheral blood. The receptors shown here come from a woman aged 18-35 years who had recovered from COVID-19.

This sequence joins TRBV7-7 and TRBJ2-7; possibly TRBD1 for D (6 bases). CDR3 length: 16 amino acids. V lost 3 bases and J 2 bases, leaving 17 bases between the germline ends. From germline, CDR1 is SSHAT and CDR2 FNYEAQ (reference sequence). The CDR3 DNA sequence: TGTGCCAGCAGCTTTATCAGGGGATCAGGGGCCTACGAGCAGTACGTC. Protein product: CASSFIRGSGAYEQYV.

The chain combines TRBV6-5 with TRBJ2-3; 10 bases fit TRBD2. CDR3 length equals 16 residues. Trimming took 0 bases from V and 3 from J; bases not matched to a gene: 3. CDR1 is MNHEY, CDR2 SVGAGI, per germline. The CDR3 spells CASSYSPSGSTDTQYF. The CDR3 DNA reads as TGTGCCAGCAGTTACTCACCTAGCGGGAGTACAGATACGCAGTATTTT.

This chain uses TRBV9 with TRBJ1-3; D gene ambiguous. Germline CDR1 SGDLS, CDR2 YYNGEE. This CDR3 is built from 14 residues. V dropped 0 bases and J dropped 7 bases, with 11 bases sitting between them. For the CDR3, the DNA is TGTGCCAGCAGCGTAGGACTAGGGCAGAACACCATATATTTT. Translating gives CASSVGLGQNTIYF. Using reference TRBV9 and TRBJ1-3 for the parts outside the CDR3, the full variable domain is DSGVTQTPKHLITATGQRVTLRCSPRSGDLSVYWYQQSLDQGLQFLIQYYNGEERAKGNILERFSAQQFPDLHSELNLSSLELGDSALYFCASSVGLGQNTIYFGEGSWLTVV.

The chain combines TRBV19 with TRBJ1-5, with 9 bases that match TRBD1. The CDR3 covers 14 residues. Germline V CDR1 and CDR2: LNHDA, SQIVND (reference sequence). Trimming took 2 bases from V and 7 from J; bases not matched to a gene: 3. The CDR3 coding sequence is TGTGCCAGTAGTATAAAGGGACAGGGCCAGCCCCAGCATTTT. Amino acids: CASSIKGQGQPQHF. Filled out from reference TRBV19 and TRBJ1-5, the complete variable domain reads DGGITQSPKYLFRKEGQNVTLSCEQNLNHDAMYWYRQDPGQGLRLIYYSQIVNDFQKGDIAEGYSVSREKKESFPLTVTSAQKNPTAFYLCASSIKGQGQPQHFGDGTRLSIL.

CDR3 protein: CASSPSFEGLNTEAFF. The CDR3 nucleotides are TGCGCCAGCAGCCCTTCCTTCGAGGGCTTGAACACTGAAGCTTTCTTT. The chain employs TRBV4-3 and TRBJ1-1; D not certain. V shed 4 bases and J shed 0 bases, with 15 bases lying between them. Germline values: CDR1 LGHNA, CDR2 YSLEER. CDR3 size: 16 residues.

This rearrangement joins TRBV2 to TRBJ1-2, with a possible D match to TRBD1 (5 bases). CDR3 length: 11 amino acids. Germline loops: CDR1 SNHLY, CDR2 FYNNEI. Between the trimmed V and J ends, which lost 10 bases and 8 bases, there was a span of 14 bases. The CDR3 sequence is CAIGRAGGYTF. CDR3 DNA: TGTGCCATAGGCAGGGCGGGAGGCTACACCTTC. The full variable domain, rest sourced from reference TRBV2 and TRBJ1-2, is EPEVTQTPSHQVTQMGQEVILRCVPISNHLYFYWYRQILGQKVEFLVSFYNNEISEKSEIFDDQFSVERPDGSNFTLKIRSTKLEDSAMYFCAIGRAGGYTFGSGTRLTVV.

The chain carries TRBV6-6 and TRBJ2-1, with a possible D match to TRBD2 (5 bases). Germline loops: CDR1 MNHNY, CDR2 SVGAGI (reference sequence). The CDR3 is made up of 13 amino acids. With 7 bases removed from V and 6 bases from J, the gap between germline ends came to 13 bases. In DNA, the CDR3 is TGTGCCAGCAACCCCGGGGAGTTCAATGAGCAGTTCTTC. This sequence encodes CASNPGEFNEQFF.